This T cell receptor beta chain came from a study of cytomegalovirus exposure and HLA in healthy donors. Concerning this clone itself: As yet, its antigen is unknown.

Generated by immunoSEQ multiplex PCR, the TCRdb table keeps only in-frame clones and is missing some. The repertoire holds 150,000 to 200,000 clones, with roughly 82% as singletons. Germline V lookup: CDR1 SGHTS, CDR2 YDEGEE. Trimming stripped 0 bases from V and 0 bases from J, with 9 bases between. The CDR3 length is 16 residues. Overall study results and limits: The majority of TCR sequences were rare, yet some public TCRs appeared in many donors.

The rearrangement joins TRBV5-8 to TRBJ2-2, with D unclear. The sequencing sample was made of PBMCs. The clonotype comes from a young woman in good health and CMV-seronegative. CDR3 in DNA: TGTGCCAGCAGCTTGGGCGGCGGAACGAACACCGGGGAGCTGTTTTTT. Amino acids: CASSLGGGTNTGELFF.